The 12 T cell receptor beta chains given below trace back to one sample, sequenced in a study of T cells after yellow fever vaccination. TCRdb passed the 5' RACE reads through MiXCR, listing each CDR3 protein once. Counted here are under 550,000 distinct CDR3 sequences, about a fifth occurring once; the ten biggest clones make up approximately 16%. The material was PBMCs, obtained approximately 22 days after the first yellow fever vaccination. These receptors were obtained from a man in his late teens or twenties who received the YFV17D yellow fever vaccine.

The chain is built from TRBV20-1 and TRBJ2-1, with D perhaps TRBD1 (6 bases). V lost 1 base and J 0 bases, leaving 10 bases between the germline ends. The CDR3 spans 15 residues. The V gene's germline CDR1 is DFQATT and CDR2 SNEGSKA (reference sequence). The CDR3 is CSARGGQVSYNEQFF. The CDR3 region has the DNA TGCAGTGCTAGAGGGGGGCAGGTCTCCTACAATGAGCAGTTCTTC.

The V gene is TRBV11-2, the J gene TRBJ1-3, with unresolved D. The V gene lost 0 bases and the J gene lost 1 base, with 10 bases spanning the gap. This CDR3 spans 16 amino acids. Germline-derived CDR1 and CDR2 are SGHAT and FQNNGV. CDR3: CASSLDPAGSGNTIYF. The CDR3, as DNA: TGTGCCAGCAGCTTAGATCCCGCAGGATCTGGAAACACCATATATTTT.

This clonotype was picked up a small number of times. The CDR3 here is CASSLEVGYTF. The CDR3 coding sequence is TGTGCCAGCTCACTAGAAGTTGGCTACACCTTC. The V call is TRBV7-2, the J call TRBJ1-2; D is ambiguous. CDR1 and CDR2 (germline): SGHTA, FQGNSA. The V and J ends lost 8 bases and 7 bases respectively, with 11 bases between them. The CDR3 covers 11 residues.

This clonotype was observed a handful of times. The J gene is TRBJ2-5, the V gene TRBV19, with 8 bases that match TRBD1. The CDR3 consists of 13 residues. J lost 3 bases, V lost 8 bases, and 5 bases had no gene match. Per germline, CDR1 LNHDA and CDR2 SQIVND (reference sequence). CDR3 coding DNA: TGTGCCAGTTTGGACAGGGCGGAAGAGACCCAGTACTTC. It encodes CASLDRAEETQYF.

In its sample, this clonotype was seen a few times. V and J are TRBV5-1 and TRBJ2-3; no clear D. The CDR3 is made up of 14 amino acids. Per the germline V gene, CDR1 is SGHRS and CDR2 is YFSETQ. Deletions cut 2 bases from V and 2 bases from J, with 9 bases between. CDR3: CASSLLDSTDTQYF. The CDR3 coding sequence is TGCGCCAGCAGCTTACTTGACTCCACAGATACGCAGTATTTT.

The sample holds a few counts of this clonotype. The chain recombines TRBV9 with TRBJ1-4, with 10 bases matching TRBD1. CDR1 and CDR2 (germline): SGDLS, YYNGEE. The CDR3 length is 17 residues. V lost 0 bases and J lost 2; bases outside the gene matches: 4. CDR3: CASSVGQGARTNEKLFF. As DNA, the CDR3 is TGTGCCAGCAGCGTAGGACAGGGGGCAAGGACTAATGAAAAACTGTTTTTT.

The chain combines TRBV6-1 with TRBJ1-2; tentative D call: TRBD1 (5 bases). The CDR3 runs to 13 residues. The V gene lost 6 bases and the J gene lost 3 bases, with 11 bases spanning the gap. In germline, CDR1 is MNHNS, CDR2 SASEGT. The CDR3, as DNA: TGTGCCAGCAGGGGAATGGGGGACTATGGCTACACCTTC. Translated: CASRGMGDYGYTF.

The chain's CDR3 is CTSSQDGGVSSYEQYV. The CDR3 DNA reads as TGCACCAGCAGCCAAGACGGAGGGGTGAGCTCCTACGAGCAGTACGTC. The chain links TRBV1 to TRBJ2-7; the D segment call TRBD2 is taken from the table without a DNA check. TRBV1 is marked as a pseudogene. The CDR3 covers 16 residues.

This chain uses TRBV24-1 with TRBJ1-1; D might be TRBD1 (6 bases). The germline gives CDR1 KGHDR, CDR2 SFDVKD. Trimming pared 6 bases from V and 4 bases from J, leaving 14 bases between. The CDR3 has 14 residues. The CDR3, as DNA: TGTGCCACCAGTCGGGCCGGGGGCGGCACTGAAGCTTTCTTT. It codes for CATSRAGGGTEAFF.

The chain couples TRBV6-5 to TRBJ2-7; a weak D match, TRBD2 (6 bases). This CDR3 comprises 16 residues. Germline CDR1 and CDR2: MNHEY and SVGAGI. V dropped 0 bases and J dropped 7 bases, with 19 bases sitting between them. CDR3 amino acids: CASSYSSGTPRGEQYF. The CDR3, as DNA: TGTGCCAGCAGTTACTCGTCCGGGACTCCGCGAGGGGAGCAGTACTTC.

This clonotype was observed at least ten times. This chain links TRBV6-1 with TRBJ2-3; 11 nucleotides agree with TRBD2. The V and J ends lost 6 bases and 0 bases, in that order; junction bases with no gene match: 2. Germline V gene data show CDR1 as MNHNS and CDR2 as SASEGT. This CDR3 spans 15 amino acids. The CDR3 reads CASSGLAGSTDTQYF. CDR3 DNA sequence: TGTGCCAGCAGCGGACTAGCGGGTAGCACAGATACGCAGTATTTT.

This clonotype occurred many times. The J gene is TRBJ1-2, the V gene TRBV20-1; D not certain. CDR1 and CDR2 from the germline V gene are DFQATT and SNEGSKA (reference sequence). V lost 6 bases, J lost 2 bases, and 7 bases lay in between. This CDR3 region has 11 residues. CDR3 sequence (DNA): TGCAGTGCGACCGACAACTATGGCTACACCTTC. Translation gives CSATDNYGYTF.